Listed here are 25 T cell receptor beta chains from one sample, sequenced in a study of Graves' ophthalmopathy and Graves' hyperthyroidism. Investigators amplified TCR beta CDR3 regions from RNA transcripts. HTBI-primed first-round RT-PCR preceded second-round multiplex PCR. TCRdb re-called the multiplex PCR reads with MiXCR, one entry per CDR3 protein. The sample holds a few hundred thousand distinct CDR3 sequences; about 18% are singletons and the top ten take 2.4%. Sequencing was done on a sample of peripheral blood. The receptors stem from an adult woman with stable Graves' hyperthyroidism.

Many counts were recorded for this clonotype. The chain combines TRBV29-1 with TRBJ2-5, with TRBD1 matching over 7 bases. The V gene's germline CDR1 is SQVTM and CDR2 ANQGSEA. The CDR3 sequence is 13 residues long. After removal of 0 bases from V and 2 bases from J, the junction contained 0 bases not matched to a gene. DNA of the CDR3: TGCAGCGTTGAAGAACAGGGGCAAGAGACCCAGTACTTC. Translating gives CSVEEQGQETQYF.

This clonotype was seen repeatedly, ten times or more. J is TRBJ2-5 and V is TRBV28; D might be TRBD1 (6 bases). CDR3 length equals 14 residues. CDR1 is MDHEN, CDR2 SYDVKM, per germline. V was cut by 3 bases and J by 5 bases, with 13 bases left in between. CDR3: CASSFRGRGETQYF. The CDR3 bases are TGTGCCAGCAGTTTTAGGGGGAGAGGGGAGACCCAGTACTTC.

This clonotype came up a few times. CDR3 in DNA: TGTGCCAGCAGCTCCCCGTATATCGCTTACCCCTACGAGCAGTACTTC. Its translation: CASSSPYIAYPYEQYF. The V call is TRBV11-2, the J call TRBJ2-7; D remains ambiguous. The CDR3 runs 16 residues. Germline lookup yields CDR1 SGHAT and CDR2 FQNNGV. V lost 4 bases and J 2 bases, leaving 18 bases between the germline ends. The full variable domain, its missing parts supplied by reference TRBV11-2 and TRBJ2-7, is EAGVAQSPRYKIIEKRQSVAFWCNPISGHATLYWYQQILGQGPKLLIQFQNNGVVDDSQLPKDRFSAERLKGVDSTLKIQPAKLEDSAVYLCASSSPYIAYPYEQYFGPGTRLTVT.

The chain carries TRBV12-3 or TRBV12-4 and TRBJ2-7; the D gene is possibly TRBD1 (6 bases). V lost 6 bases and J lost 2, with 14 bases in between. The length of the CDR3 is 14 residues. DNA for the CDR3: TGTGCCAGCAGCGGACAGCAAAGGCCCTACGAGCAGTACTTC. Amino acids: CASSGQQRPYEQYF.

This clonotype was seen a handful of times. V gene TRBV11-1 combines with J gene TRBJ2-4; a weak D match, TRBD1 (6 bases). The CDR3 covers 18 residues. V dropped 1 base and J dropped 0 bases, with 16 bases sitting between them. Per the germline V gene, CDR1 is SGHAT and CDR2 is FQDESV (reference sequence). CDR3 nucleotide sequence: TGTGCCAGCAGCTTAGGCAGGGGAGCCTCGACAGCCAAAAACATTCAGTACTTC. Translated, it gives CASSLGRGASTAKNIQYF.

There are many counts of this clonotype. The genes are TRBV20-1 and TRBJ2-6; D unclear. This CDR3 is 16 amino acids long. The V gene lost 4 bases and the J gene lost 0 bases, with 13 bases spanning the gap. The germline V gene encodes CDR1 DFQATT and CDR2 SNEGSKA (reference sequence). The CDR3 loop reads CSAKQLDISGANVLTF. The CDR3 DNA reads TGCAGTGCTAAACAGTTGGATATCTCTGGGGCCAACGTCCTGACTTTC.

This clonotype showed up many times. The chain has TRBV7-9 and TRBJ2-6; no clear D gene. Germline CDR1 is SEHNR and CDR2 is FQNEAQ (reference sequence). The CDR3 consists of 15 residues. The V gene lost 2 bases and the J gene lost 2 bases, with 7 bases spanning the gap. The CDR3 loop is CASSLMITGANVLTF. CDR3 DNA: TGTGCCAGCAGCTTAATGATAACTGGGGCCAACGTCCTGACTTTC.

This clonotype was seen a few times. The rearrangement joins TRBV27 to TRBJ1-5; a weak D match, TRBD1 (5 bases). V lost 5 bases, J lost 3 bases, and 11 bases lay in between. Germline values: CDR1 MNHEY, CDR2 SMNVEV (reference sequence). The CDR3 totals 14 residues. The DNA of the CDR3 is TGTGCCAGCAGTCCGGGGACGATCAATCAGCCCCAGCATTTT. Translating it yields CASSPGTINQPQHF.

The table lists this clonotype with many counts. V is TRBV5-6 and J is TRBJ1-5, with D possibly being TRBD1 (5 bases). In germline, CDR1 is SGHDT, CDR2 YYEEEE. Deletions cut 1 base from V and 6 bases from J, with 11 bases between. The CDR3 extends over 14 amino acids. The chain's CDR3 is CASSLSAGTQPQHF. CDR3 sequence (DNA): TGTGCCAGCAGCTTGTCGGCGGGGACTCAGCCCCAGCATTTT.

This clonotype was found many times. The chain employs TRBV15 and TRBJ2-5, with D possibly being TRBD1 or TRBD2 (6 bases each). Germline V lookup: CDR1 LNHNV, CDR2 YYDKDF (reference sequence). The CDR3 has 15 amino acids. V was trimmed by 4 bases and J by 5 bases, leaving 17 bases between them. The CDR3: CATSNPNGGRETQYF. The CDR3 coding sequence is TGTGCCACCAGCAACCCTAATGGGGGGCGGGAGACCCAGTACTTC.

This clonotype was seen at least ten times. The chain carries TRBV7-9 and TRBJ1-2; 7 bases map to TRBD1. This CDR3 has 13 amino acids. V dropped 3 bases and J dropped 3; count of bases not matched to a gene: 1. Germline V lookup: CDR1 SEHNR, CDR2 FQNEAQ (reference sequence). The CDR3 coding sequence is TGTGCCAGCAGCTTTCAGGGGGACTATGGCTACACCTTC. Translated, it gives CASSFQGDYGYTF.

This clonotype was seen ten or more times. The DNA for the CDR3 is TGTGCCAGTAGTCCCTGGGAGACAGGGAGAAATCAGCCCCAGCATTTT. Residues: CASSPWETGRNQPQHF. The chain is built from TRBV19 and TRBJ1-5, with 7 bases lining up with TRBD1. The V gene's germline CDR1 is LNHDA and CDR2 SQIVND (reference sequence). V lost 5 bases to trimming and J lost 4 bases; unmatched junction nucleotides: 11. This CDR3 has 16 amino acids.

This clonotype showed up many times. The rearrangement uses TRBV2 and TRBJ1-3, with D possibly matching TRBD1 (6 bases). There are 14 residues in the CDR3. V gave up 5 bases and J gave up 4 bases, with 12 bases separating them. Germline loops: CDR1 SNHLY, CDR2 FYNNEI. The CDR3 sequence is CASSITGYGNTIYF. For the CDR3, the DNA is TGTGCCAGCAGTATCACAGGGTACGGAAACACCATATATTTT. Full variable domain (rest looked up from reference TRBV2 and TRBJ1-3): EPEVTQTPSHQVTQMGQEVILRCVPISNHLYFYWYRQILGQKVEFLVSFYNNEISEKSEIFDDQFSVERPDGSNFTLKIRSTKLEDSAMYFCASSITGYGNTIYFGEGSWLTVV.

This clonotype was seen many times. Relative to the germline gene, one junction end is altered; a read error may explain this. V gene TRBV2 combines with J gene TRBJ2-4; D might be TRBD2 (6 bases). CDR1 and CDR2 (germline): SNHLY, FYNNEI. There are 11 residues in the CDR3. In DNA form, the CDR3 reads TGTGCCAGCAGTACCGGGATCTGGGGGGACTTC. Its translation is CASSTGIWGDF.

J is TRBJ1-1 and V is TRBV27; D possibly corresponds to TRBD1 (6 bases). Trimming removed 5 bases from V and 5 bases from J, with 18 bases in between. This CDR3 spans 15 amino acids. The germline V gene has CDR1 MNHEY and CDR2 SMNVEV (reference sequence). The CDR3 loop reads CASSPRGVGATEAFF. The CDR3, as DNA: TGTGCCAGCAGTCCAAGGGGGGTTGGGGCGACTGAAGCTTTCTTT.

This clonotype was seen at least ten times. The chain uses TRBV19 and TRBJ2-1; maybe TRBD2 (6 bases). This CDR3 is 16 amino acids long. The germline V gene encodes CDR1 LNHDA and CDR2 SQIVND (reference sequence). V lost 9 bases and J lost 0, with 18 bases in between. The DNA of the CDR3 is TGTGCCAGCCTCCCTAGTCTAGCGACCTCCTACAATGAGCAGTTCTTC. The encoded protein is CASLPSLATSYNEQFF. The variable domain in full, completed from reference TRBV19 and TRBJ2-1, reads DGGITQSPKYLFRKEGQNVTLSCEQNLNHDAMYWYRQDPGQGLRLIYYSQIVNDFQKGDIAEGYSVSREKKESFPLTVTSAQKNPTAFYLCASLPSLATSYNEQFFGPGTRLTVL.

The sample holds a few counts of this clonotype. A much more abundant neighbour one base away suggests this may be a read error. The chain uses TRBV28 and TRBJ2-7, with D perhaps assigned TRBD1 or TRBD2 (6 bases each). The CDR3 length is 18 residues. The germline V and J ends were trimmed by 4 bases and 4 bases, with 26 bases remaining between them. Germline loops: CDR1 MDHEN, CDR2 SYDVKM. CDR3 bases: TGTGCCAGCAGTTCTTATAGCCCTCGAAAGGGGGGAATTTACGAGCAGTACTTC. Translation: CASSSYSPRKGGIYEQYF.

The sample holds a few counts of this clonotype. This sequence joins TRBV28 and TRBJ1-5, with D perhaps matching TRBD1 (6 bases). Per the germline V gene, CDR1 is MDHEN and CDR2 is SYDVKM. CDR3 length: 17 residues. V lost 5 bases, J lost 0 bases, and 17 bases lay in between. This chain's CDR3 is CASSVPAGQHSNQPQHF. Written as DNA, the CDR3 is TGTGCCAGCAGTGTACCCGCGGGACAACATAGCAATCAGCCCCAGCATTTT.

This clonotype has ten or more counts. The rearrangement links TRBV6-5 to TRBJ1-1; D unclear. Germline lookup yields CDR1 MNHEY and CDR2 SVGAGI. CDR3 length: 13 residues. Between the trimmed V and J ends, which lost 2 bases and 0 bases, there was a span of 4 bases. The CDR3 region has the DNA TGTGCCAGCAGTTACAGGGTGAACACTGAAGCTTTCTTT. This sequence encodes CASSYRVNTEAFF.

The V and J genes are TRBV7-9 and TRBJ2-2; D might be TRBD2 (6 bases). V was clipped by 5 bases and J by 4 bases, with 14 bases between them. Looked up from germline, CDR1 is SEHNR and CDR2 is FQNEAQ (reference sequence). The CDR3 sequence is 15 residues long. The CDR3 loop reads CASSPAGFSTGELFF. The DNA of the CDR3 is TGTGCCAGCAGCCCCGCGGGGTTTAGCACCGGGGAGCTGTTTTTT.

The chain is built from TRBV4-2 and TRBJ2-3; possible D gene TRBD2, 6 bases. Trimming took off 1 base at V and 0 bases at J, with 14 bases between the two ends. The length of the CDR3 is 17 residues. Germline loops: CDR1 LGHNA, CDR2 YNFKEQ. The CDR3 DNA reads as TGTGCCAGCAGCCAAGTTAGGGGCGGGACCAGCACAGATACGCAGTATTTT. It codes for CASSQVRGGTSTDTQYF.

This clonotype was seen many times. The chain carries TRBV2 and TRBJ2-5; 13 bases align to TRBD2. The germline V gene has CDR1 SNHLY and CDR2 FYNNEI. The CDR3 has 18 amino acids. V shed 4 bases and J 3 bases; nucleotides not matched to a gene: 11. CDR3 coding DNA: TGTGCCAGCAGTGGGAGACTAGCGGGAGGTGAGGGCGAAGAGACCCAGTACTTC. The encoded protein is CASSGRLAGGEGEETQYF.

The chain recombines TRBV28 with TRBJ2-5; 7 bases match TRBD1. V trimming: 5 bases; J trimming: 2 bases; junction bases outside the gene matches: 8. The CDR3 has 15 amino acids. CDR1 and CDR2 (germline): MDHEN, SYDVKM. The CDR3 sequence is CASSIGGQLQETQYF. As DNA, the CDR3 is TGTGCCAGCAGTATTGGGGGACAGCTACAAGAGACCCAGTACTTC.

This chain joins TRBV18 and TRBJ1-5; D unclear. The CDR3 covers 14 residues. V was clipped by 3 bases and J by 0 bases, with 6 bases between them. The germline V gene has CDR1 KGHSH and CDR2 LQKENI. Here the CDR3 reads CASSPRVSNQPQHF. Here the CDR3 DNA reads TGTGCCAGCTCACCGCGGGTTAGCAATCAGCCCCAGCATTTT.

The gene calls are TRBV4-1 and TRBJ2-2, with a tentative D call TRBD2 (5 bases). Trimming removed 10 bases from V and 2 bases from J, with 11 bases in between. The CDR3 loop spans 13 amino acids. Germline CDR1 is MGHRA and CDR2 is YSYEKL. The CDR3 DNA follows: TGCGCCACCGAGGACTCAAACACCGGGGAGCTGTTTTTT. Amino acid sequence: CATEDSNTGELFF.